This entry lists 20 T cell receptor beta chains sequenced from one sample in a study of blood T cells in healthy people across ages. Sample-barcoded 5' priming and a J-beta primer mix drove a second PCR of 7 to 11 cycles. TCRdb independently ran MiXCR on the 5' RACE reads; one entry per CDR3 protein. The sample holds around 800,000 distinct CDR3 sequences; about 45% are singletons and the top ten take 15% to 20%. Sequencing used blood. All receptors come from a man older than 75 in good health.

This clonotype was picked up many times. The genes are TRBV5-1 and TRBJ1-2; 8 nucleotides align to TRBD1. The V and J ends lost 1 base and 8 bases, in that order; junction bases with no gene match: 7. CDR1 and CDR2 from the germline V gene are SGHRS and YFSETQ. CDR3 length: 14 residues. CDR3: CASSLNGQGWGYTF. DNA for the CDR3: TGCGCCAGCAGCTTGAATGGACAGGGTTGGGGCTACACCTTC.

The CDR3 is CSVVGLAGGNQETQYF. DNA of the CDR3: TGCAGCGTTGTAGGACTAGCGGGGGGGAACCAAGAGACCCAGTACTTC. This chain uses TRBV29-1 with TRBJ2-5, with 15 positions matching TRBD2. The CDR3 has 16 residues. V was pared by 4 bases and J by 0 bases, with 3 bases of the junction left unmatched. Germline-derived CDR1 and CDR2 are SQVTM and ANQGSEA.

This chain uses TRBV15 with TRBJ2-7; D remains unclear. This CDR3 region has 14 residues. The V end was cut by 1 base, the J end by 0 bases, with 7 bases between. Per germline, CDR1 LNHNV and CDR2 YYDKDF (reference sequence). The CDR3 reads CATSRGVSSYEQYF. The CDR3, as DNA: TGTGCCACCAGCAGAGGCGTCAGCTCCTACGAGCAGTACTTC.

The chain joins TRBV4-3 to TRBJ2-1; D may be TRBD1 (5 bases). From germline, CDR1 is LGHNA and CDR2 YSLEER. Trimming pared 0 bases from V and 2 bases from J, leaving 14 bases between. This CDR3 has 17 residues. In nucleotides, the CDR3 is TGCGCCAGCAGCCAAGATAGGGCCAGGGCCACCTACAATGAGCAGTTCTTC. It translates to CASSQDRARATYNEQFF.

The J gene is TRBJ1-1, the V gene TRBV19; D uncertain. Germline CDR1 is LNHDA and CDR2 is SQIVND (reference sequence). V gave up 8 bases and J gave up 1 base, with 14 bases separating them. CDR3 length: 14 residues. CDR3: CASSWPRRNTEAFF. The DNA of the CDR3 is TGTGCCAGTTCATGGCCCAGAAGGAACACTGAAGCTTTCTTT. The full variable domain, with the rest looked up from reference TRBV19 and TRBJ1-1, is DGGITQSPKYLFRKEGQNVTLSCEQNLNHDAMYWYRQDPGQGLRLIYYSQIVNDFQKGDIAEGYSVSREKKESFPLTVTSAQKNPTAFYLCASSWPRRNTEAFFGQGTRLTVV.

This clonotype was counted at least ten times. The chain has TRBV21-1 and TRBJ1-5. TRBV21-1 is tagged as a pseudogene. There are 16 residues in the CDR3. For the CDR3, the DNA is TGTGCCAGCAGCAAAGCGGGGATGGGTAGCAATCAGCCCCAGCATTTT. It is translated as CASSKAGMGSNQPQHF.

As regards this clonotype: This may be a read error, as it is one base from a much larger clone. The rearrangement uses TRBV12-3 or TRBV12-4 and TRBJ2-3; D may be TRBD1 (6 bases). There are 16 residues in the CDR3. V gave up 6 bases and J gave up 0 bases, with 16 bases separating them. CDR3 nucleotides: TGTGCCAGCAGGGAACAGGGTCCTACTAGCACAGATACGCAGTATTTT. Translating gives CASREQGPTSTDTQYF.

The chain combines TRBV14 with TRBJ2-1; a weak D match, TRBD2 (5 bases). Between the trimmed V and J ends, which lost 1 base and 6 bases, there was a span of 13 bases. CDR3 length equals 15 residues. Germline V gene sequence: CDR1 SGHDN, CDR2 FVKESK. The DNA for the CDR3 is TGTGCCAGCAGCCAAGTCCACGGACTTTTCAATGAGCAGTTCTTC. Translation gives CASSQVHGLFNEQFF.

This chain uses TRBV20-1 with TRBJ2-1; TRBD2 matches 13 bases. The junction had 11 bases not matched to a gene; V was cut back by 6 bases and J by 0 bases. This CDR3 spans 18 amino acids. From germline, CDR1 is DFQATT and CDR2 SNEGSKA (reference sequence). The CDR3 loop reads CSAPKKLAGGSSYNEQFF. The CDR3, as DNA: TGCAGTGCCCCCAAGAAACTAGCGGGGGGGAGCTCCTACAATGAGCAGTTCTTC.

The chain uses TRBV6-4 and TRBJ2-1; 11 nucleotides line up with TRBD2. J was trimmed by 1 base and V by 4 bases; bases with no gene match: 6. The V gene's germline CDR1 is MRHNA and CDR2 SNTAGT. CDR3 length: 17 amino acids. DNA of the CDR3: TGTGCCAGCAGTGTCACAGGACTAGCGGGTTCCTACAATGAGCAGTTCTTC. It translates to CASSVTGLAGSYNEQFF.

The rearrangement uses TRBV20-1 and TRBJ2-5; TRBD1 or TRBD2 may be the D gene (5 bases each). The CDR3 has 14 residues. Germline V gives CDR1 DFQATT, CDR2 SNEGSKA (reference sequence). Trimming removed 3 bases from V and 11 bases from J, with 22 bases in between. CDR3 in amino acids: CSASPGQRGREQYF. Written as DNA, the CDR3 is TGCAGTGCTAGCCCAGGCCAGAGGGGCAGAGAGCAGTACTTC.

CDR3 sequence: CASSLISGPNTGELFF. Here the CDR3 DNA reads TGTGCCAGCAGCTTAATATCCGGGCCGAACACCGGGGAGCTGTTTTTT. V gene TRBV7-2 combines with J gene TRBJ2-2; the D is unclear. In germline, CDR1 is SGHTA, CDR2 FQGNSA. V lost 2 bases, J lost 0 bases, and 10 bases lay in between. This CDR3 is 16 amino acids long.

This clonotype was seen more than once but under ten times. CDR3 sequence: CASSYGRGRASYEQYF. CDR3 in DNA: TGTGCCAGCAGTTACGGACGGGGGAGGGCCAGCTACGAGCAGTACTTC. The chain is built from TRBV6-2 or TRBV6-3 and TRBJ2-7; 7 nucleotides line up with TRBD2. Unmatched junction bases numbered 10, after V lost 2 bases and J lost 3 bases. The CDR3 loop spans 16 amino acids. The V gene's germline CDR1 is MNHEY and CDR2 SVGEGT.

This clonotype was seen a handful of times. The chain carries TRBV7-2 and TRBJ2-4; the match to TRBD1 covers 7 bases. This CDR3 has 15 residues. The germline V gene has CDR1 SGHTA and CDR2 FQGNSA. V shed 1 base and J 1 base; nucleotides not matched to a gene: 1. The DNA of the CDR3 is TGTGCCAGCAGCTTAGTACAGGGGGCCAAAAACATTCAGTACTTC. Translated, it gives CASSLVQGAKNIQYF.

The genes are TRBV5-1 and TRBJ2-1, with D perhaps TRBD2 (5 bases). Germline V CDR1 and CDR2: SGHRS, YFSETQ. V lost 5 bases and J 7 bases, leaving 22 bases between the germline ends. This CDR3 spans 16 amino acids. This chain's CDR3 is CASRFGSGFADNEQFF. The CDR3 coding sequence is TGCGCCAGCAGATTCGGTTCGGGATTCGCTGATAATGAGCAGTTCTTC.

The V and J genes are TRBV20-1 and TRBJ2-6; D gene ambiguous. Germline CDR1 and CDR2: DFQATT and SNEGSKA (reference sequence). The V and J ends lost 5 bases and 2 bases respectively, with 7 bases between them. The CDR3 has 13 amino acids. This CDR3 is CSAPKTGANVLTF. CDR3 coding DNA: TGCAGTGCTCCGAAAACTGGGGCCAACGTCCTGACTTTC.

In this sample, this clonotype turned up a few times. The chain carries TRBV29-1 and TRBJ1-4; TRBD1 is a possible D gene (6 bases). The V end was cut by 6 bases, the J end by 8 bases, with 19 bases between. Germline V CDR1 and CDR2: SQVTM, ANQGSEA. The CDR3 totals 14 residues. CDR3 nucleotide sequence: TGCAGCGTCTCTAGGGGCAGGGGAGAGGAAAAACTGTTTTTT. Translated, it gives CSVSRGRGEEKLFF.

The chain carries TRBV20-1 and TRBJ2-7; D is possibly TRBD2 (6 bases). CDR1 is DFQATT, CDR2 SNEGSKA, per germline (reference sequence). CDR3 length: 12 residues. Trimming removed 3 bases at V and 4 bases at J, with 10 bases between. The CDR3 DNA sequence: TGCAGTGCTAGTTGGAGGGCTTACGAGCAGTACTTC. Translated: CSASWRAYEQYF.

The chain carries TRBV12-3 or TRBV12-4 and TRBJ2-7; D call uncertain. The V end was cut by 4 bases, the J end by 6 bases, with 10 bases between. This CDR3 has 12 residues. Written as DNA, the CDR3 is TGTGCCAGCAGTTGGATAAGACGCGAGCAGTACTTC. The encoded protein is CASSWIRREQYF.

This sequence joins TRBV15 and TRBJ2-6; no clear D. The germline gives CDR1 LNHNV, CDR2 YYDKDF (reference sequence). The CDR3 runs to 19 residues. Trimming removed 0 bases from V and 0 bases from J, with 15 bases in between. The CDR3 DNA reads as TGTGCCACCAGCAGAGATTTGACCGGCTATAACTCTGGGGCCAACGTCCTGACTTTC. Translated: CATSRDLTGYNSGANVLTF.